Given below is one T cell receptor beta chain in context. No antigen is known for it. This sample stems from a study of monozygotic twins with cystic fibrosis. Study in general: With roughly 16 PCR cycles, barcoded libraries came from approximately 2.7 micrograms of fragmented DNA. Findings of the study overall: Monozygotic CF twin pairs shared significantly more nucleotide-identical clonotypes than unrelated CF individuals did. Clonality was generally low (median around 0.009), higher in the most severe patients. V usage most resembled the co-twin in 13 of 16 pairs.

TCRdb's copy holds only in-frame clones and misses some; the assay was immunoSEQ multiplex PCR. The sample has approximately 10,000 clones; roughly 85% are singletons. V lost 0 bases, J lost 4 bases, and 1 base stayed unmatched. Germline CDR1 SGHVS, CDR2 FQNEAQ. The CDR3 runs 16 residues. Sequenced sample: blood. The sequence was obtained from a man aged 18 to 30 with cystic fibrosis. The chain uses TRBV7-8 and TRBJ2-1; 12 nucleotides agree with TRBD2. The CDR3, as DNA: TGTGCCAGCAGCTTAGCACTAGCGGGAGGTTACAATGAGCAGTTCTTC. This sequence encodes CASSLALAGGYNEQFF. Supplemented by reference TRBV7-8 and TRBJ2-1, the full variable domain reads GAGVSQSPRYKVAKRGQDVALRCDPISGHVSLFWYQQALGQGPEFLTYFQNEAQLDKSGLPSDRFFAERPEGSVSTLKIQRTQQEDSAVYLCASSLALAGGYNEQFFGPGTRLTVL.